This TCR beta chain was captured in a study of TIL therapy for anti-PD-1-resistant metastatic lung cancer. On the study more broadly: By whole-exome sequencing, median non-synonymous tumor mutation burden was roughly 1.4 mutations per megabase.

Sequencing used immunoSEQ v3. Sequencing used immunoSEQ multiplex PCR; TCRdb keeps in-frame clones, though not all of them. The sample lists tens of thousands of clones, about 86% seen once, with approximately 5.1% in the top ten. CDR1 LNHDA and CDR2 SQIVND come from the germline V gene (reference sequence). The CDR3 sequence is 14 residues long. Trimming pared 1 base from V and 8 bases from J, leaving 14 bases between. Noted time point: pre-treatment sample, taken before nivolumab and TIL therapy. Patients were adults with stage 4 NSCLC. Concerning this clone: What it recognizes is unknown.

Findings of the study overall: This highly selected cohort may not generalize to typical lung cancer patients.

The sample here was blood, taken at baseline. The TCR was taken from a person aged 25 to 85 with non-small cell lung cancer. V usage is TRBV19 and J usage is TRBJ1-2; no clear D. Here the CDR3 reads CASSIASGSRGYTF. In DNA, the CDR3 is TGTGCCAGTAGTATAGCGTCGGGGTCACGGGGCTACACCTTC.